This T cell receptor (beta chain) stems from a study of cytomegalovirus exposure and HLA in healthy donors. Study-level points and caveats: The study designated 150 to 200 TCR beta chains cytomegalovirus-associated.

This clone was seen only once. Its antigen is undetermined. V lost 5 bases to trimming and J lost 1 base, with 11 bases between them. The CDR3 spans 14 residues. CDR1 and CDR2 (germline): MNHEY, SVGAGI. The PCR used 60 Vbeta and 13 Jbeta primers. Method: immunoSEQ multiplex PCR; TCRdb's copy keeps in-frame clones and lacks some. The data contain some 170,000 clones, about 81% of them singletons. The chain uses TRBV6-5 and TRBJ2-5; possibly TRBD1 for D (6 bases). This sequence was found in a woman aged 18 to 35 in good health and CMV-seronegative. The sample comprised PBMCs. The CDR3 sequence: CASSLTGLQETQYF. The CDR3 nucleotides read TGTGCCAGCAGTCTCACAGGGCTCCAAGAGACCCAGTACTTC.